The 23 T cell receptor beta chains listed next were all sequenced from one sample in a study of cytomegalovirus exposure and HLA in healthy donors. 60 Vbeta and 13 Jbeta primers were used in PCR. Sequenced by immunoSEQ multiplex PCR; TCRdb stores in-frame clones only, minus some. The sample records about 130,000 clones, roughly 70% being singletons. Sequenced sample: PBMCs. The source of these receptors is a woman in her thirties or forties in good health and CMV-seropositive.

The chain is built from TRBV9 and TRBJ2-2; TRBD2 matches at 11 bases. Germline CDR1 SGDLS, CDR2 YYNGEE. There are 17 residues in the CDR3. V shed 0 bases and J 4 bases; nucleotides not matched to a gene: 5. The CDR3 DNA sequence: TGTGCCAGCAGCGTAGCTGTAGCGGGAGGGAGCACCGGGGAGCTGTTTTTT. Encoded protein: CASSVAVAGGSTGELFF.

This chain uses TRBV7-8 with TRBJ2-3; 7 nucleotides agree with TRBD1. CDR3 length equals 16 residues. Trimming took 2 bases from V and 4 from J; bases not matched to a gene: 9. Germline V lookup: CDR1 SGHVS, CDR2 FQNEAQ. The CDR3 spells CASSLKTGQGSDTQYF. CDR3 in DNA: TGTGCCAGCAGCTTAAAGACAGGGCAGGGGTCAGATACGCAGTATTTT.

V usage is TRBV6-6 and J usage is TRBJ1-2; possible D gene TRBD1, 5 bases. Deletions cut 6 bases from V and 6 bases from J, with 14 bases between. This CDR3 is 13 amino acids long. Germline-derived CDR1 and CDR2 are MNHNY and SVGAGI (reference sequence). CDR3 loop: CASSPAGWDGYTF. The CDR3 DNA sequence: TGTGCCAGCAGCCCCGCAGGGTGGGATGGCTACACCTTC.

The genes are TRBV9 and TRBJ2-7; TRBD1 aligns across 8 bases. The CDR3 contains 16 residues. Germline V lookup: CDR1 SGDLS, CDR2 YYNGEE. Trimming removed 3 bases from V and 4 bases from J; junction bases left unmatched: 12. CDR3 bases: TGTGCCAGCAGCGCCCAGACAGGGGCCTTCATGTACGAGCAGTACTTC. Protein sequence: CASSAQTGAFMYEQYF.

In the case of this clone: The same CDR3 arises from other DNA sequences in this sample as well. The chain uses TRBV7-2 and TRBJ2-7; 8 bases fit TRBD2. In germline, CDR1 is SGHTA, CDR2 FQGNSA. J was trimmed by 4 bases and V by 1 base; bases with no gene match: 6. The CDR3 has 15 residues. DNA for the CDR3: TGTGCCAGCAGCTTAGGCGGGACGGGAGGGTACGAGCAGTACTTC. This sequence encodes CASSLGGTGGYEQYF.

The chain couples TRBV5-6 to TRBJ2-5, with D possibly being TRBD2 (6 bases). This CDR3 comprises 15 residues. Germline V gene lookup returns CDR1 SGHDT and CDR2 YYEEEE. V shed 3 bases and J shed 7 bases, with 19 bases lying between them. CDR3: CASSWTDTLGGTQYF. CDR3 coding DNA: TGTGCCAGCAGCTGGACGGACACCTTGGGAGGGACCCAGTACTTC.

The rearrangement uses TRBV10-3 and TRBJ2-1, with 13 bases matching TRBD2. V shed 3 bases, J shed 4 bases, and the junction held 3 bases outside the gene matches. This CDR3 region has 16 residues. Germline CDR1 is ENHRY and CDR2 is SYGVKD. The CDR3 here is CAISEQLAGGYNEQFF. The CDR3 nucleotides are TGTGCCATCAGTGAACAACTAGCGGGAGGGTACAATGAGCAGTTCTTC.

The chain recombines TRBV4-2 with TRBJ2-3; 9 bases are a match to TRBD2. The CDR3 sequence is 15 residues long. CDR1 is LGHNA and CDR2 is YNFKEQ in the germline V gene. J gave up 2 bases and V 6 bases, and 6 bases lay outside the gene matches. The CDR3 sequence: CASRIAGAPTDTQYF. The CDR3 nucleotides read TGTGCCAGCAGGATAGCGGGGGCCCCCACAGATACGCAGTATTTT.

This clone was seen a handful of times. CDR3 sequence: CASRPGTGGAYEQYF. The CDR3 nucleotides are TGTGCCAGCAGACCTGGGACAGGGGGCGCCTACGAGCAGTACTTC. The J gene is TRBJ2-7, the V gene TRBV28; the match to TRBD1 covers 12 bases. Trimming removed 6 bases from V and 2 bases from J; junction bases left unmatched: 5. Germline V gene lookup returns CDR1 MDHEN and CDR2 SYDVKM. This CDR3 has 15 residues.

This clone occurred a few times. The rearrangement links TRBV6-5 to TRBJ1-2, with no clear D. V dropped 5 bases and J dropped 3 bases, with 10 bases sitting between them. Germline lookup yields CDR1 MNHEY and CDR2 SVGAGI. The CDR3 consists of 13 residues. The CDR3 is CASSEGLYYGYTF. CDR3 nucleotide sequence: TGTGCCAGCAGTGAAGGACTATACTATGGCTACACCTTC.

This chain links TRBV19 with TRBJ2-2, with 7 bases matching TRBD1. The length of the CDR3 is 14 residues. J gave up 5 bases and V 5 bases, and 5 bases lay outside the gene matches. Germline assignment: CDR1 LNHDA and CDR2 SQIVND (reference sequence). CDR3 in amino acids: CASSPRQGTGELFF. CDR3 nucleotides: TGTGCCAGTAGTCCCCGACAGGGAACCGGGGAGCTGTTTTTT.

The J gene is TRBJ2-3, the V gene TRBV4-1; 10 bases match TRBD2. The CDR3 length is 17 residues. Trimming at V came to 1 base and at J to 5 bases, leaving 9 bases not matched to a gene. Germline assignment: CDR1 MGHRA and CDR2 YSYEKL. CDR3 amino acids: CASSQGPSGGAGDTQYF. The CDR3 DNA reads as TGCGCCAGCAGCCAAGGGCCGAGCGGGGGGGCAGGAGATACGCAGTATTTT.

This rearrangement joins TRBV5-6 to TRBJ2-5, with 12 bases matching TRBD2. Germline V gives CDR1 SGHDT, CDR2 YYEEEE. V was clipped by 0 bases and J by 7 bases; unmatched bases: 4. The CDR3 is 15 residues long. The CDR3 spells CASSLGLAGVVTQYF. The DNA of the CDR3 is TGTGCCAGCAGCTTGGGACTAGCGGGGGTTGTGACCCAGTACTTC.

The gene calls are TRBV5-1 and TRBJ2-2; 7 nucleotides match TRBD1. Per the germline V gene, CDR1 is SGHRS and CDR2 is YFSETQ. V lost 7 bases and J lost 3; bases outside the gene matches: 9. This CDR3 is built from 15 residues. This CDR3 reads CASAPRTGDTGELFF. The CDR3 DNA is TGCGCCAGCGCCCCTCGAACAGGGGACACCGGGGAGCTGTTTTTT.

This chain connects TRBV7-9 to TRBJ1-4, with TRBD1 matching 8 bases. Trimming cost V 5 bases and J 5 bases; bases outside gene matches: 7. The CDR3 spans 15 residues. In germline, CDR1 is SEHNR, CDR2 FQNEAQ (reference sequence). CDR3 sequence (DNA): TGTGCCAGCAGCCCAGGGACAGGTGGGAATGAAAAACTGTTTTTT. As protein: CASSPGTGGNEKLFF.

This chain uses TRBV7-9 with TRBJ2-3, with D possibly matching TRBD1 (8 bases). The CDR3 consists of 18 residues. The germline CDR1 and CDR2 sequences are SEHNR and FQNEAQ (reference sequence). Trimming removed 6 bases from V and 1 base from J, with 23 bases in between. The CDR3 region is CASRWTGQSGVRTDTQYF. CDR3 in DNA: TGTGCCAGCAGATGGACAGGGCAAAGCGGGGTTCGCACAGATACGCAGTATTTT.

This clone was seen once. V is TRBV5-1 and J is TRBJ2-5, with a weak D call TRBD2 (5 bases). V lost 4 bases, J lost 2 bases, and 12 bases lay in between. The CDR3 spans 14 residues. Germline CDR1 and CDR2: SGHRS and YFSETQ. The CDR3 here is CASSPAGSQETQYF. CDR3 coding DNA: TGCGCCAGCAGCCCGGCGGGTAGTCAAGAGACCCAGTACTTC.

The chain joins TRBV28 to TRBJ1-5; D is perhaps TRBD1 (5 bases). Germline assignment: CDR1 MDHEN and CDR2 SYDVKM. The CDR3 extends over 14 amino acids. The V and J ends lost 4 bases and 2 bases respectively, with 9 bases between them. In DNA form, the CDR3 reads TGTGCCAGCAGTTATGGGGCAGGCAATCAGCCCCAGCATTTT. Protein: CASSYGAGNQPQHF.

The J gene is TRBJ1-1, the V gene TRBV2, with D maybe TRBD1 (5 bases). The CDR3 consists of 13 residues. With 4 bases removed from V and 6 bases from J, the gap between germline ends came to 12 bases. CDR1 is SNHLY and CDR2 is FYNNEI in the germline V gene. For the CDR3, the DNA is TGTGCCAGCAGTGGGCAGGGTATGGCTGAAGCTTTCTTT. Its protein is CASSGQGMAEAFF.

This clone appeared a few times. Compared with germline, one end of the junction differs, possibly owing to a read error. The chain has TRBV10-3 and TRBJ2-3; the match to TRBD2 covers 9 bases. This CDR3 spans 15 amino acids. The germline V gene has CDR1 ENHRY and CDR2 SYGVKD. The CDR3 here is CASSVAGVRTDTQYF. In DNA form, the CDR3 reads TGTGCCAGCAGTGTAGCGGGGGTTAGGACAGATACGCAGTATTTT.

The rearrangement joins TRBV7-9 to TRBJ1-6; D is perhaps TRBD1 (5 bases). The CDR3 extends over 15 amino acids. V was trimmed by 6 bases and J by 7 bases, leaving 16 bases between them. Germline assignment: CDR1 SEHNR and CDR2 FQNEAQ (reference sequence). The CDR3 sequence is CASRSQGSGNSPLHF. Here the CDR3 DNA reads TGTGCCAGCAGATCTCAGGGCTCTGGGAATTCACCCCTCCACTTT.

The CDR3: CASSAPGTGNSPLHF. Here the CDR3 DNA reads TGTGCCAGCAGCGCGCCCGGGACAGGGAATTCACCCCTCCACTTT. The chain combines TRBV9 with TRBJ1-6; 9 nucleotides align to TRBD1. Trimming cost V 3 bases and J 7 bases; bases outside gene matches: 5. The CDR3 runs 15 residues. The germline V gene encodes CDR1 SGDLS and CDR2 YYNGEE. The variable domain in full, completed from reference TRBV9 and TRBJ1-6, reads DSGVTQTPKHLITATGQRVTLRCSPRSGDLSVYWYQQSLDQGLQFLIQYYNGEERAKGNILERFSAQQFPDLHSELNLSSLELGDSALYFCASSAPGTGNSPLHFGNGTRLTVT.

The V and J genes are TRBV19 and TRBJ1-5; D is unresolved. Germline-derived CDR1 and CDR2 are LNHDA and SQIVND (reference sequence). This CDR3 is built from 15 residues. Trimming cost V 5 bases and J 2 bases, with 13 bases left between them. Written as DNA, the CDR3 is TGTGCCAGTAGTTTGGCGGGAGTCCGCAATCAGCCCCAGCATTTT. This translates into CASSLAGVRNQPQHF.